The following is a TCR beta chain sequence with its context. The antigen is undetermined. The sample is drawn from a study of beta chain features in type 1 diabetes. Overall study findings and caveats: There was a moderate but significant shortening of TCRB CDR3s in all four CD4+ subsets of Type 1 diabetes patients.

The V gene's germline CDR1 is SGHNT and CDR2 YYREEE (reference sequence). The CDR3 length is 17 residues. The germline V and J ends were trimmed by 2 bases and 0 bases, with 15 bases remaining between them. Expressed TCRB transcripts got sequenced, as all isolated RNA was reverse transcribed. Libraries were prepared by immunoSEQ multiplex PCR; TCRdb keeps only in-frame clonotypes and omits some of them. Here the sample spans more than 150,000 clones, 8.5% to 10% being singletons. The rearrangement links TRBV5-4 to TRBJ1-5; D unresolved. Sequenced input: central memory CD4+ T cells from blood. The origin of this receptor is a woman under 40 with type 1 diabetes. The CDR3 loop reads CASSFLAEQYSNQPQHF. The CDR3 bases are TGTGCCAGCAGCTTTTTGGCGGAGCAATATAGCAATCAGCCCCAGCATTTT.